This TCR beta chain was sequenced during a study of blood T cell repertoires in COVID-19. The CDR3 has 15 residues. The germline V gene encodes CDR1 MDHEN and CDR2 SYDVKM. V dropped 3 bases and J dropped 0 bases, with 10 bases sitting between them. Data came from immunoSEQ multiplex PCR; TCRdb stores just in-frame clones and leaves some out. Among about 170,000 clones listed, more than 75% were seen once. This receptor was obtained from a man in his fifties who had recovered from COVID-19. The sample was peripheral blood. The gene calls are TRBV28 and TRBJ2-3; perhaps TRBD2 as D (5 bases). CDR3 amino acids: CASSFGGVSTDTQYF. DNA of the CDR3: TGTGCCAGCAGTTTTGGAGGAGTCAGCACAGATACGCAGTATTTT.